The rows below give T cell receptor beta chains drawn from one sample of a study of blood T cell repertoires in COVID-19. Clones were read by immunoSEQ multiplex PCR, and TCRdb kept only the in-frame ones, dropping some. This table has approximately 85,000 clones, 70% to 90% appearing once. Input material: peripheral blood. These receptors came from a human donor in a cohort sampled during active COVID-19. CDR3s include the opening cysteine and the closing phenylalanine or tryptophan. D genes are given only for firm matches. A row's size may be missing; if present it is once, few, many or a size class.

v_gene	abundance	d_gene	j_gene	CDR3nt	CDR3aa
TRBV5-1	-	TRBD1	TRBJ1-5	TGCGCCAGCAGCTCAGGACAGGGGGCTGGGCAGCCCCAGCATTTT	CASSSGQGAGQPQHF
TRBV2	few	-	TRBJ1-5	TGTGCCAGCAGCGCCAGCTACGGGAGCAATCAGCCCCAGCATTTT	CASSASYGSNQPQHF
TRBV6-6	-	-	TRBJ1-3	TGTGCCAGCAGTCTTAGCTCTGGAAACACCATATATTTT	CASSLSSGNTIYF
TRBV30	-	-	TRBJ1-1	TGTGCATTTGCTCCGGGGGACCGGGTTGTGGCTTTCTTT	CAFAPGDRVVAFF
TRBV12-3/TRBV12-4	-	-	TRBJ1-2	TGTGCCAGCAGTGGGAGAACCAAGGATGGCTACACCTTC	CASSGRTKDGYTF
TRBV27	once	TRBD1	TRBJ1-2	TGTGCCAGCAGTTTCCTGGACAGGGTCCACTATGGCTACACCTTC	CASSFLDRVHYGYTF
TRBV5-4	-	TRBD1	TRBJ2-2	TGTGCCAGCAGCCGGTCATCCGGGACAGGGGGCCTTACCGGGGAGCTGTTTTTT	CASSRSSGTGGLTGELFF
TRBV3-1/TRBV3-2	-	TRBD2	TRBJ2-3	TGTGCCAGCAGCCAAGATTTAGCGGGGGGCTCAGATACGCAGTATTTT	CASSQDLAGGSDTQYF
TRBV12-5	-	-	TRBJ2-5	TGTGCTAGTGGTTCTCTTGGCGAGACCCAGTACTTC	CASGSLGETQYF
TRBV4-3	-	-	TRBJ2-1	TGCGCCAGCAGTTTCAGGGATGGTGAGCAGTTCTTC	CASSFRDGEQFF
TRBV7-9	-	TRBD1	TRBJ1-1	TGTGCCAGCTCGCGACGGGACAGTGAAGCTTTCTTT	CASSRRDSEAFF
TRBV6-6	-	-	TRBJ1-2	TGTGCCAGCAACCCAGGGTATGGCTACACCTTC	CASNPGYGYTF
TRBV6-5	-	TRBD2	TRBJ2-1	TGTGCCAGCAGTTACTCCGGGAGGGGTGAGCAGTTCTTC	CASSYSGRGEQFF
TRBV5-1	-	-	TRBJ2-3	TGCGCCAGCGCCGGTCCAACTAGCACAGATACGCAGTATTTT	CASAGPTSTDTQYF
TRBV9	-	-	TRBJ2-1	TGTGCCAGCAGCGTAGGTGGAGGGGAGGCCTACAATGAGCAGTTCTTC	CASSVGGGEAYNEQFF
TRBV5-1	-	-	TRBJ2-2	TGCGCCAGCAGCTTGGGCGCGAACACCGGGGAGCTGTTTTTT	CASSLGANTGELFF
TRBV19	once	TRBD1	TRBJ1-1	TGTGCCAGTACCCCCAGGGACAGGAACACTGAAGCTTTCTTT	CASTPRDRNTEAFF
TRBV6-5	-	TRBD1	TRBJ1-1	TGTGCCAGCAGTTACACGGGACAGTCGGCCGAAGCTTTCTTT	CASSYTGQSAEAFF
TRBV10-3	once	-	TRBJ2-7	TGTGCCATCAGTGATTCAACAGGGAGAACCTACGAGCAGTACTTC	CAISDSTGRTYEQYF
TRBV7-7	-	-	TRBJ1-3	TGTGCTAGCAGCTTAAAACAGGAGGGAAACACCATATATTTT	CASSLKQEGNTIYF
TRBV19	once	-	TRBJ2-4	TGTGCCAGTTCGGGGTATCTAGCCAAAAACATTCAGTACTTC	CASSGYLAKNIQYF
TRBV15	once	TRBD1	TRBJ1-2	TGTGCCACCAGCAGAAGGGACAGCCTGAACTATGGCTACACCTTC	CATSRRDSLNYGYTF
TRBV7-9	-	-	TRBJ1-1	TGTGCCAGCAGCTTACAAGGGGGGGCTAGGACTGAAGCTTTCTTT	CASSLQGGARTEAFF
TRBV7-9	-	-	TRBJ2-2	TGTGCCAGCAGCCGGGGGGCAGGCGGCGGCACCGGGGAGCTGTTTTTT	CASSRGAGGGTGELFF
TRBV6-2/TRBV6-3	-	TRBD1	TRBJ1-1	TGTGCCAGCAGTTACAGGGGGCCTTACACTGAAGCTTTCTTT	CASSYRGPYTEAFF
TRBV6-5	once	-	TRBJ2-7	TGTGCCAGCACCCCTGGAGGGCGCGCAGGAAGCGAGCAGTACTTC	CASTPGGRAGSEQYF
TRBV5-5	-	-	TRBJ2-7	TGTGCCAGCAGTTTTAATGTTCAGGAGCAGTACTTC	CASSFNVQEQYF
TRBV2	-	TRBD1	TRBJ1-4	TGTGCCAGCGGGGCGGACAGGGGGTTGAATAATGAAAAACTGTTTTTT	CASGADRGLNNEKLFF
TRBV5-1	-	TRBD1	TRBJ1-2	TGCGCCAGCAGCGGGGACAGGGGCCACCTTGGAGGTGGCTACACCTTC	CASSGDRGHLGGGYTF
TRBV18	-	TRBD1	TRBJ1-1	TGTGCCAGCTCACCACCGGAGGGGACAGCGAACACTGAAGCTTTCTTT	CASSPPEGTANTEAFF
TRBV7-6	-	TRBD2	TRBJ2-7	TGTGCCAGCAGCTTAGGATGGGGGACTAAAGGCGAGCAGTACTTC	CASSLGWGTKGEQYF
TRBV28	-	TRBD1	TRBJ1-1	TGTGCCAGCAGACGGACAGGGCTCCCCTCCGAAGCTTTCTTT	CASRRTGLPSEAFF
TRBV6-5	-	-	TRBJ2-6	TGTGCCAGCACTACGTTGTCTGAGGCCAACGTCCTGACTTTC	CASTTLSEANVLTF
TRBV30	-	-	TRBJ1-3	TGTGCCTGGGGACGTGGTGGGGCTGCAAACACCATATATTTT	CAWGRGGAANTIYF
TRBV30	-	TRBD1	TRBJ1-4	TGTGCCTGGAGTTCACGGACAGGGATAAATGAAAAACTGTTTTTT	CAWSSRTGINEKLFF
TRBV5-1	-	-	TRBJ2-7	TGCGCCAGCAGCTCCGACAGTTTCTACGAGCAGTACTTC	CASSSDSFYEQYF
TRBV28	-	TRBD2	TRBJ2-7	TGTGCCAGCAGTCGCGGGGGGCCTTCCTACGAGCAGTACTTC	CASSRGGPSYEQYF
TRBV6-5	once	-	TRBJ2-3	TGTGCCAGCAGCAAGGCTAGGGAGCATACGCAGTATTTT	CASSKAREHTQYF
TRBV5-4	-	-	TRBJ1-1	TGTGCCAGCAGCAGCTACAGGGAGGGCCACACTGAAGCTTTCTTT	CASSSYREGHTEAFF
TRBV9	-	-	TRBJ1-2	TGTGCCAGCAGCGTCACGCAACTAGGGACTGGAGGCTACACCTTC	CASSVTQLGTGGYTF
TRBV19	-	TRBD1	TRBJ1-1	TGTGCCAGTAGTCCCCGGGACAGGGGAGCCACTGAAGCTTTCTTT	CASSPRDRGATEAFF
TRBV6-2/TRBV6-3	-	-	TRBJ2-3	TGTGCCAGCAGTAGCCCCGGAGGGGGCGTCTCAGATACGCAGTATTTT	CASSSPGGGVSDTQYF
TRBV5-4	-	-	TRBJ2-5	TGTGCCAGCAGCTTGGGCCAGGGGATCAAAGAGACCCAGTACTTC	CASSLGQGIKETQYF
TRBV10-1	-	-	TRBJ1-1	TGCGCCAGCAGTCAAGTGAGGGAAGGCACTGAAGCTTTCTTT	CASSQVREGTEAFF
TRBV5-1	-	-	TRBJ2-7	TGCGCCAGCAGCTTGAGAGGTAAGGGGTGGGAGCAGTACTTC	CASSLRGKGWEQYF
TRBV5-4	-	TRBD1	TRBJ2-7	TGTGCCAGCAGCTTGGAACAGGGGGGCGAGCAGTACTTC	CASSLEQGGEQYF
TRBV6-5	-	-	TRBJ1-5	TGTGCCAGCAGGCGGGGCCTCAATCAGCCCCAGCATTTT	CASRRGLNQPQHF
TRBV20-1	-	-	TRBJ2-7	TGCAGTGCTAGTATGATAGCTTTCTCCTACGAGCAGTACTTC	CSASMIAFSYEQYF
TRBV11-2	-	-	TRBJ1-6	TGTGCCAGCAGCCCCCTTCCCCAGGGAATGTCACCCCTCCACTTT	CASSPLPQGMSPLHF
TRBV4-2	-	-	TRBJ1-1	TGTGCCAGCAGCTCCCCGTCAGGGGTTGGTACTGAAGCTTTCTTT	CASSSPSGVGTEAFF
TRBV5-5	-	-	TRBJ1-6	TGTGCCAGCAGCTTGGTTGGAGATTCACCCCTCCACTTT	CASSLVGDSPLHF